This TCR beta chain was identified during a study of shared clonotypes between healthy human individuals. In the study overall: Three plates each covered CD4 naive and memory; CD8 naive two, CD8 memory one.

In germline, CDR1 is MDHEN, CDR2 SYDVKM. This CDR3 spans 17 amino acids. V was clipped by 3 bases and J by 2 bases; unmatched bases: 11. Study outcomes and limitations: Among a few donors, around 5% of naive CD4 clonotypes were found in common.

This table comes from immunoSEQ multiplex PCR, and its TCRdb copy is limited to in-frame clones, with some not included. The table records 2 million to 2.5 million clones, 90% to 95% of them present only once. As concerns this clone: What it recognizes is unknown.

This chain connects TRBV28 to TRBJ2-7, with TRBD2 matching 9 bases. The receptor was isolated from a young man in good health. Some clones in this sample may be carry-over from other donors' samples. The specimen was naive CD4+ T cells from PBMCs. The sample's subset: CD45RA+ positively selected. DNA for the CDR3: TGTGCCAGCAGTTTTATTGGGGCTAGCGGGACTCCCTACGAGCAGTACTTC. Residues: CASSFIGASGTPYEQYF. Using reference TRBV28 and TRBJ2-7 for the parts outside the CDR3, the full variable domain is DVKVTQSSRYLVKRTGEKVFLECVQDMDHENMFWYRQDPGLGLRLIYFSYDVKMKEKGDIPEGYSVSREKKERFSLILESASTNQTSMYLCASSFIGASGTPYEQYFGPGTRLTVT.